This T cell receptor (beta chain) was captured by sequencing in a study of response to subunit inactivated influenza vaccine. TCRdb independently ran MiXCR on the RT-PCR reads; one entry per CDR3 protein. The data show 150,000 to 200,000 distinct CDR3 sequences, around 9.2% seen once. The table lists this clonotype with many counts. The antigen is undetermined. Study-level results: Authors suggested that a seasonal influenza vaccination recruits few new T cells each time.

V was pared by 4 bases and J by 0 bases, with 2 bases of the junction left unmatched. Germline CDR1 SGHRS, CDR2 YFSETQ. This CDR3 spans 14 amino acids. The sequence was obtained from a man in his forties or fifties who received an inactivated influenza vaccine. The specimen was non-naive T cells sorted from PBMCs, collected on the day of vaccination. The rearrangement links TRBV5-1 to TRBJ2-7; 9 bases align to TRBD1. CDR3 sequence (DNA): TGCGCCAGCAGCGGGGGACAGGGCTCCTACGAGCAGTACTTC. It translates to CASSGGQGSYEQYF.